This T cell receptor (beta chain) stems from a study of T cells in Graves' hyperthyroidism and ophthalmopathy. Overall study results and limits: Ophthalmopathy, which appeared later, was predicted by the model a median roughly 6.5 months before onset.

Regarding this clonotype: Its target is unknown.

Those patients with uncontrolled infection, other autoimmune disease, pregnancy or lactation were excluded. PBMCs stemmed from 10 ml fresh peripheral blood. The CDR3 is 13 amino acids. V was trimmed by 3 bases and J by 9 bases, leaving 12 bases between them. CDR1 and CDR2 from the germline V gene are MDHEN and SYDVKM. Amplified TCR beta CDR3 regions derived from RNA transcripts. When the TCR CDR3 underwent first-round RT-PCR, the HTBI primer set was used. MiXCR was run by TCRdb on the multiplex PCR reads, yielding one entry per CDR3 protein. This sample has about 360,000 distinct CDR3 sequences, with 13% found just once.

The gene calls are TRBV28 and TRBJ1-5, with D hard to call. The sample comprised blood. This sequence was found in a woman aged 18 to 35 with Graves' hyperthyroidism. CDR3 bases: TGTGCCAGCAGTTTGGTGAGCGCGACGCCCCAGCATTTT. It specifies CASSLVSATPQHF.